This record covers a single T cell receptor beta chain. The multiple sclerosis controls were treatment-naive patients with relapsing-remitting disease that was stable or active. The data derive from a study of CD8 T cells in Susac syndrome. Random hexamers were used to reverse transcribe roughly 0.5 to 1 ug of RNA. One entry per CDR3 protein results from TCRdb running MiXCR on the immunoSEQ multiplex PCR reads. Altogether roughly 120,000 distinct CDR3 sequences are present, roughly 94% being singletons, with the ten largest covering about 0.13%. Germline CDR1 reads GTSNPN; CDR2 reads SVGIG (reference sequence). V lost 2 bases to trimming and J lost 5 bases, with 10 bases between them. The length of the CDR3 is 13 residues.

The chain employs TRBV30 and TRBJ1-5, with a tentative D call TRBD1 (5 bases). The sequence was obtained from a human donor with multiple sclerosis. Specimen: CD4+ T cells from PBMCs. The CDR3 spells CAWSPGGDQPQHF. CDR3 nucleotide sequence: TGTGCCTGGAGTCCTGGGGGGGATCAGCCCCAGCATTTT.